Below are 17 T cell receptor beta chains sequenced from a single sample in a study of blood T cells in healthy people across ages. Using a J-beta primer mix together with a sample-barcoded 5' primer, a second PCR was run for 7 to 11 cycles. Via MiXCR, TCRdb re-called the 5' RACE reads, giving one row per CDR3 protein. The table has about a million distinct CDR3 sequences, 51% seen once; the top ten hold around 21%. Sequenced sample: blood. These receptor sequences come from a woman aged 60-70 years in good health.

This chain uses TRBV20-1 with TRBJ1-1; D perhaps matches TRBD1 (6 bases). V gave up 6 bases and J gave up 1 base, with 12 bases separating them. This CDR3 contains 13 residues. CDR1 and CDR2 (germline): DFQATT, SNEGSKA (reference sequence). The CDR3 sequence is CSAANRANTEAFF. In nucleotides, the CDR3 is TGCAGTGCAGCGAACAGGGCGAACACTGAAGCTTTCTTT.

This clonotype was counted ten times or more. The V gene is TRBV27, the J gene TRBJ2-3, with TRBD1 identical over 10 bases. V lost 6 bases, J lost 8 bases, and 8 bases stayed unmatched. There are 14 residues in the CDR3. Germline CDR1 and CDR2: MNHEY and SMNVEV (reference sequence). As DNA, the CDR3 is TGTGCCAGCAGACCGGGACAGGGGTTCGGTACGCAGTATTTT. This codes for CASRPGQGFGTQYF.

The rearrangement joins TRBV7-2 to TRBJ2-7; 10 positions match TRBD2. With 3 bases clipped from V and 0 bases from J, the junction kept 14 bases outside the gene matches. The CDR3 contains 19 residues. Germline lookup yields CDR1 SGHTA and CDR2 FQGNSA. CDR3 sequence: CASSLMSSGSQGFSYEQYF. CDR3 DNA: TGTGCCAGCAGCTTGATGTCTAGCGGGAGTCAGGGGTTCTCCTACGAGCAGTACTTC.

Concerning this clonotype itself: An end of the junction does not agree with germline; a read error may underlie this. V usage is TRBV7-2 and J usage is TRBJ2-5, with D perhaps TRBD1 (5 bases). The germline V gene encodes CDR1 SGHTA and CDR2 FQGNSA. This CDR3 spans 15 amino acids. CDR3 protein: CASSIAQWGSETQYF. The CDR3 bases are TGTGCCAGCAGCATAGCCCAATGGGGCTCGGAGACCCAGTACTTC.

The chain is built from TRBV28 and TRBJ2-3, with 9 nucleotides matching TRBD2. The V segment lost 5 bases and the J segment 5 bases; nucleotides outside the gene matches: 8. The germline CDR1 and CDR2 sequences are MDHEN and SYDVKM. This CDR3 region has 15 residues. The CDR3 sequence: CASSISGSRLDTQYF. DNA of the CDR3: TGTGCCAGCAGTATTAGCGGGAGCAGGTTAGATACGCAGTATTTT.

CDR3 DNA sequence: TGTGCCAGCAGCGCAGGGGTTAGCACAGATACGCAGTATTTT. Its protein is CASSAGVSTDTQYF. This rearrangement joins TRBV9 to TRBJ2-3, with D perhaps matching TRBD1 (6 bases). The V end lost 3 bases, the J end lost 0 bases, and 8 bases lay between the germline ends. Germline CDR1 SGDLS, CDR2 YYNGEE. This CDR3 has 14 amino acids.

This clonotype was found once. This may stem from a read error, because a much larger clone lies one nucleotide away. The rearrangement uses TRBV4-1 and TRBJ1-2; perhaps TRBD1 as D (6 bases). The CDR3 length is 14 residues. The V gene lost 3 bases and the J gene lost 7 bases, with 15 bases spanning the gap. CDR1 is MGHRA and CDR2 is YSYEKL in the germline V gene. The CDR3 spells CASSQAGPDSGYTF. In nucleotides, the CDR3 is TGCGCCAGCAGCCAGGCCGGGCCGGACAGTGGCTACACCTTC.

The chain is built from TRBV19 and TRBJ2-7; D perhaps matches TRBD1 (6 bases). From germline, CDR1 is LNHDA and CDR2 SQIVND (reference sequence). Trimming took 5 bases from V and 4 from J, leaving 12 bases between them. CDR3 size: 13 residues. The CDR3 protein is CASSPRTEYEQYF. The CDR3 DNA reads TGTGCCAGTAGTCCCCGGACAGAATACGAGCAGTACTTC. Supplemented by reference TRBV19 and TRBJ2-7, the full variable domain reads DGGITQSPKYLFRKEGQNVTLSCEQNLNHDAMYWYRQDPGQGLRLIYYSQIVNDFQKGDIAEGYSVSREKKESFPLTVTSAQKNPTAFYLCASSPRTEYEQYFGPGTRLTVT.

This clonotype has more than one count but fewer than ten. The chain is built from TRBV7-8 and TRBJ2-7; 8 bases match TRBD2. This CDR3 spans 15 amino acids. Looked up from germline, CDR1 is SGHVS and CDR2 is FQNEAQ. Trimming at V came to 2 bases and at J to 4 bases, leaving 7 bases not matched to a gene. The CDR3 here is CASSLPGLERYEQYF. CDR3 sequence (DNA): TGTGCCAGCAGCTTACCGGGACTAGAGAGGTACGAGCAGTACTTC.

This clonotype was seen once. The gene calls are TRBV12-3 or TRBV12-4 and TRBJ2-4; 8 bases fit TRBD2. The V gene end was trimmed by 10 bases and the J gene end by 0 bases; junction bases not matched to a gene: 2. This CDR3 spans 13 amino acids. CDR3 residues: CATRGEAKNIQYF. CDR3 in DNA: TGTGCCACGCGGGGGGAAGCCAAAAACATTCAGTACTTC.

This chain links TRBV5-1 with TRBJ2-5; D possibly corresponds to TRBD1 (5 bases). Per germline, CDR1 SGHRS and CDR2 YFSETQ. The CDR3 loop spans 13 amino acids. Between the trimmed V and J ends, which lost 0 bases and 5 bases, there was a span of 8 bases. This CDR3 reads CASSLAGKETQYF. The DNA of the CDR3 is TGCGCCAGCAGCTTGGCAGGGAAGGAGACCCAGTACTTC.

V gene TRBV11-2 combines with J gene TRBJ2-7; 9 bases are shared with TRBD1. The germline gives CDR1 SGHAT, CDR2 FQNNGV. The CDR3 loop spans 15 amino acids. V trimming: 1 base; J trimming: 4 bases; junction bases outside the gene matches: 5. The CDR3 loop is CASSLVLTGGYEQYF. CDR3 DNA sequence: TGTGCCAGCAGCTTAGTTCTGACAGGGGGATACGAGCAGTACTTC.

The chain recombines TRBV13 with TRBJ2-1; weak D call: TRBD1 (6 bases). Gene TRBJ2-7 matches the end of the DNA better, so the J call may be wrong. CDR3 length equals 15 residues. Germline loops: CDR1 PRHDT, CDR2 FYEKMQ (reference sequence). CDR3: CASSLGTGTYNEQYF. The CDR3 DNA reads as TGTGCCAGCAGCTTAGGGACAGGTACCTACAATGAGCAGTACTTC.

This chain connects TRBV10-1 to TRBJ2-7; 8 bases agree with TRBD1. Trimming removed 5 bases from V and 3 bases from J; junction bases left unmatched: 12. The CDR3 sequence is 16 residues long. Germline assignment: CDR1 WNHNN and CDR2 SYGVQD (reference sequence). CDR3 nucleotides: TGCGCCAGCAGTTTATCATCCGGACAGGGAGACTACGAGCAGTACTTC. Translated: CASSLSSGQGDYEQYF.

This sequence joins TRBV28 and TRBJ2-7; D gene uncertain. The J call could be wrong; TRBJ2-5 is a better fit for the DNA end. The CDR3 covers 13 residues. The V gene's germline CDR1 is MDHEN and CDR2 SYDVKM. The CDR3 region has the DNA TGTGCCAGCAAACTCCTAGACTCAGAGACCCAGTACTTC. Its protein product is CASKLLDSETQYF.

This clonotype was recorded only once. This chain's CDR3 is CASQWTSGSSYNEQYF. The CDR3 DNA sequence: TGCGCCAGTCAATGGACTAGCGGGAGCTCCTACAATGAGCAGTACTTC. This rearrangement joins TRBV5-1 to TRBJ2-1, with 13 bases fitting TRBD2. The DNA end is more similar to TRBJ2-7, so the J call may be wrong. The CDR3 is 16 amino acids. The germline V gene has CDR1 SGHRS and CDR2 YFSETQ.

The sample holds a few counts of this clonotype. The genes are TRBV6-2 or TRBV6-3 and TRBJ2-3, with TRBD2 matching over 15 bases. The CDR3 runs 16 residues. Germline assignment: CDR1 MNHEY and CDR2 SVGEGT. Trimming took 6 bases from V and 1 from J; bases not matched to a gene: 2. CDR3 sequence reads: CASSGLAGGGTDTQYF. The CDR3 nucleotides read TGTGCCAGCAGCGGACTAGCGGGAGGGGGCACAGATACGCAGTATTTT.